This T cell receptor (beta chain) was found in a study of control samples from healthy donors and cancer patients (dated by TCRdb to between 2020 and 2021). With respect to this clone: The antigen it recognizes is unknown. No much larger clone exists at a distance of one base, and base qualities are not known.

Library prep was done by the immunoSEQ multiplex PCR assay. In its TCRdb copy, this immuneACCESS table keeps in-frame sequences only and misses some clones. Where compared with another copy, unresolved V genes explain less than half of these, and the others have no known cause. The sample table holds about 54,000 clones, of which nearly 96% were seen once. The ten most abundant clones make up approximately 1.9% of the sample. This receptor was obtained from a woman aged 25 to 39 in good health. Sequenced: blood.

This receptor carries the CDR3 CASSLSGQGAGEQYF. Here is the DNA: TGTGCCAGCAGTTTGTCAGGACAGGGGGCCGGCGAGCAGTACTTC. This chain joins TRBV28 to TRBJ2-7; 11 bases in between match TRBD1. V is cut back by 3 bases and J by 6 bases, with 7 bases in the junction unmatched. The germline V gene sets CDR1 to MDHEN and CDR2 to SYDVKM. From cysteine to phenylalanine, the CDR3 is 15 amino acids long. Only the CDR3 DNA is retained, 45 bases long and in frame from the first base.